This T cell receptor (beta chain) was sequenced during a study of post-analysis software for immune sequencing data. Background on the study: The courses of disease that were included comprised relapsing-remitting, secondary progressive and progressive-relapsing multiple sclerosis. Overall study findings and caveats: Strong co-clustering by F measure was evident for samples that had been prepared in the same batch. Versus controls, multiple sclerosis patients showed significantly lower diversity (normalized Chao1). When patients were compared with controls, roughly five TRBV segments were more frequent, TRBV5-6, TRBV5-1 and TRBV20-1 among them.

This CDR3 comprises 14 residues. The germline CDR1 and CDR2 sequences are DFQATT and SNEGSKA (reference sequence). The germline V and J ends were trimmed by 2 bases and 6 bases, with 17 bases remaining between them. The count of this clonotype is one. Its specificity is not known. The TCR beta cDNA libraries contained unique molecular identifiers. Out of roughly 1 to 11 million T cells, about 500,000 cDNA molecules were generated. TCRdb passed the PCR reads through MiXCR, listing each CDR3 protein once. Here the sample spans 700,000 to 900,000 distinct CDR3 sequences, 46% being singletons. The J gene is TRBJ2-7, the V gene TRBV20-1; maybe TRBD2 (6 bases). The sequenced sample consisted of blood. The source of this sequence is a girl aged 5-17 years with multiple sclerosis. The CDR3 nucleotides read TGCAGTGCTAGACCACCCGACCGGCGGGGCGAGCAGTACTTC. This sequence encodes CSARPPDRRGEQYF.